This is a list of T cell receptor beta chains from one sample in a study of CD8 T cells in ankylosing spondylitis. TCRdb called the 5' RACE reads again in MiXCR, with one record for every CDR3 protein. The table records around 390,000 distinct CDR3 sequences, 20% to 25% of them present only once. Sequenced material: blood, either unsorted or a sorted T cell fraction (not recorded which). Source of these receptors: a male donor with ankylosing spondylitis. Both conserved end residues are trimmed from each CDR3.

V	length	J	CDR3
TRBV20-1	12	TRBJ1-6	SARESGGASPLH
TRBV12-3/TRBV12-4	13	TRBJ2-1	ASTADRVTYNEQF
TRBV7-2	13	TRBJ2-7	ASSSQTGRGNEQY
TRBV10-3	11	TRBJ1-1	AISAARERGAF
TRBV2	12	TRBJ1-6	ASSEEGHHSPLH
TRBV5-1	10	TRBJ2-1	ASASSYNEQF
TRBV18	12	TRBJ1-1	ASSREQVNTEAF
TRBV7-3	14	TRBJ2-3	ASSPNRGGSADTQY
TRBV12-3/TRBV12-4	10	TRBJ2-3	ASSLRGSAQY
TRBV5-1	13	TRBJ1-2	ASSPRTGGSKGYT
TRBV7-9	13	TRBJ2-1	ASSLFDEFDNEQF
TRBV5-1	13	TRBJ1-5	ASSLTGSPRQPQH
TRBV5-1	14	TRBJ1-1	ASSLRQASMNTEAF
TRBV6-1	12	TRBJ1-5	ASSGVQSNQPQH
TRBV24-1	14	TRBJ2-3	ATSDSGLAATDTQY
TRBV9	14	TRBJ2-2	ASSVGAGATTGELF
TRBV24-1	12	TRBJ2-1	AVGNSGRVDEQF
TRBV9	12	TRBJ2-1	ASSVAHSYNEQF
TRBV9	15	TRBJ1-5	ASSRRGDPSSNQPQH
TRBV14	13	TRBJ2-3	ASSPGLVSTDTQY
TRBV6-4	13	TRBJ2-1	ASSERLAGYNEQF
TRBV12-3/TRBV12-4	12	TRBJ2-7	ASSAHLPSYEQY
TRBV5-1	12	TRBJ2-5	ASSLSARWETQY
TRBV15	11	TRBJ1-5	ATSRGTNQPQH
TRBV5-1	13	TRBJ2-7	ASGVGQGADYEQY
TRBV2	13	TRBJ2-7	ASSEGHLSSYEQY
TRBV28	11	TRBJ1-4	ASMSYLREKLF
TRBV12-3/TRBV12-4	17	TRBJ2-3	ASSTPRTSGRAKLDTQY
TRBV7-9	10	TRBJ2-1	ASRVAGGPLF
TRBV5-1	13	TRBJ2-1	ASDSGTGGKNEQF
TRBV7-9	13	TRBJ2-1	ASSFQGRYENEQF
TRBV12-3/TRBV12-4	11	TRBJ1-3	ASSLWSGNTIY
TRBV3-1	13	TRBJ1-5	ASSRGRVGGQPQH
TRBV20-1	13	TRBJ2-7	SARAEIGGIYEQY
TRBV5-1	13	TRBJ1-2	ASSFIRGSNYGYT
TRBV7-9	13	TRBJ2-3	ASSLSGQGPDTQY
TRBV5-1	14	TRBJ2-2	ASSSQGARDTGELF
TRBV18	13	TRBJ1-5	ASSPGLGVGGPQH
TRBV11-2	17	TRBJ2-1	ASSARLAGALSSYNEQF
TRBV27	12	TRBJ2-7	ASSLLGVSGEQY
TRBV20-1	10	TRBJ2-1	SARVGYNGQF